These 14 T cell receptor beta chains came from one sample sequenced in a study of Graves' ophthalmopathy and Graves' hyperthyroidism. Amplification of TCR beta CDR3 regions used RNA transcripts. First-round RT-PCR employed HTBI primers, with a second-round multiplex PCR after it. TCRdb redid the calling of the multiplex PCR reads with MiXCR, one entry per CDR3 protein. The sample has roughly 1.1 million distinct CDR3 sequences; roughly 35% are singletons. Sequences were obtained from peripheral blood or thyroid tissue (not recorded which). The receptors come from an adult man with Graves' hyperthyroidism.

In its sample, this clonotype was seen a few times. CDR3 protein: CASSFGGLSSYEQYF. As DNA, the CDR3 is TGTGCCAGCAGCTTCGGGGGCCTTAGCTCCTACGAGCAGTACTTC. The rearrangement joins TRBV11-2 to TRBJ2-7; tentatively, D is TRBD1 or TRBD2 (6 bases each). Germline V gives CDR1 SGHAT, CDR2 FQNNGV. The CDR3 has 15 residues. Trimming stripped 3 bases from V and 0 bases from J, with 12 bases between.

This clonotype appeared many times. The genes are TRBV7-3 and TRBJ2-7, with 8 bases identical to TRBD1. The germline gives CDR1 SGHTA, CDR2 FQGTGA. J gave up 4 bases and V 0 bases, and 2 bases lay outside the gene matches. The CDR3 loop spans 14 amino acids. DNA for the CDR3: TGTGCCAGCAGCTTAACCGGGACAGGTTACGAGCAGTACTTC. Its protein product is CASSLTGTGYEQYF.

This clonotype was found many times. The chain employs TRBV2 and TRBJ1-1, with D possibly TRBD1 on 6 matching bases. Germline CDR1 reads SNHLY; CDR2 reads FYNNEI. V dropped 7 bases and J dropped 4 bases, with 16 bases sitting between them. The CDR3 is 14 residues long. The CDR3, as DNA: TGTGCCAGCACCATGGGTAGGGGGATCACTGAAGCTTTCTTT. Translation gives CASTMGRGITEAFF.

This chain connects TRBV11-3 to TRBJ2-2, with a possible D match to TRBD1 (8 bases). Germline CDR1 is SGHNT and CDR2 is YENEEA. The V end was cut by 5 bases, the J end by 5 bases, with 24 bases between. The CDR3 consists of 18 residues. Written as DNA, the CDR3 is TGTGCCAGCAGCCCCTGGGACAGGTTCGGGAGGTTGACCGGGGAGCTGTTTTTT. Translating it yields CASSPWDRFGRLTGELFF.

This clonotype was observed a handful of times. The chain combines TRBV20-1 with TRBJ2-2; 9 bases are shared with TRBD1. This CDR3 region has 14 residues. CDR1 is DFQATT, CDR2 SNEGSKA, per germline (reference sequence). The J segment lost 5 bases and the V segment lost 2 bases, leaving 3 bases of the junction unmatched. CDR3 sequence reads: CSARKTGGTGELFF. CDR3 bases: TGCAGTGCTAGAAAGACAGGGGGTACCGGGGAGCTGTTTTTT.

This clonotype was found many times. This chain joins TRBV7-9 and TRBJ1-2, with 7 bases matching TRBD1. V was pared by 5 bases and J by 4 bases, with 7 bases of the junction left unmatched. Germline CDR1 is SEHNR and CDR2 is FQNEAQ (reference sequence). The CDR3 has 14 residues. CDR3 sequence reads: CASSHTRQGYGYTF. The CDR3 coding sequence is TGTGCCAGCAGCCACACCCGACAGGGCTATGGCTACACCTTC.

This clonotype was counted only a few times. The rearrangement joins TRBV2 to TRBJ2-2, with 7 bases identical to TRBD2. The germline V gene encodes CDR1 SNHLY and CDR2 FYNNEI. The V and J ends lost 7 bases and 4 bases, in that order; junction bases with no gene match: 12. This CDR3 is built from 16 residues. The CDR3 loop reads CASIVSAGVLTGELFF. DNA of the CDR3: TGTGCCAGCATCGTGTCGGCGGGGGTTCTCACCGGGGAGCTGTTTTTT.

This clonotype was seen at least ten times. The chain links TRBV10-3 to TRBJ1-1; D may be TRBD1 (5 bases). The ends were cut back, 4 bases at V and 1 base at J, with 10 bases in the middle. CDR1 and CDR2 (germline): ENHRY, SYGVKD. The CDR3 extends over 14 amino acids. The CDR3 nucleotides are TGTGCCATCAGTGCGGACATTGGGAACACTGAAGCTTTCTTT. This codes for CAISADIGNTEAFF.

Only a few counts were recorded for this clonotype. The V gene is TRBV2, the J gene TRBJ1-2; D ambiguous. This CDR3 spans 13 amino acids. V was shortened by 7 bases and J by 1 base, with 10 bases between the two germline ends. Germline V gene sequence: CDR1 SNHLY, CDR2 FYNNEI. CDR3 nucleotides: TGTGCCAGCACACCGGTGGGTAACTATGGCTACACCTTC. The encoded protein is CASTPVGNYGYTF. Looking up the rest from reference TRBV2 and TRBJ1-2 gives the full variable domain: EPEVTQTPSHQVTQMGQEVILRCVPISNHLYFYWYRQILGQKVEFLVSFYNNEISEKSEIFDDQFSVERPDGSNFTLKIRSTKLEDSAMYFCASTPVGNYGYTFGSGTRLTVV.

This clonotype was detected ten times or more. V gene TRBV7-9 combines with J gene TRBJ2-7, with D possibly TRBD2 on 7 matching bases. CDR1 is SEHNR, CDR2 FQNEAQ, per germline (reference sequence). V lost 5 bases and J lost 6, with 17 bases in between. The CDR3 spans 14 residues. In DNA form, the CDR3 reads TGTGCCAGCAGCCCCATCTCGGGGGGCGGCGAGCAGTACTTC. Translation gives CASSPISGGGEQYF.

This clonotype occurred once. A much larger clone is a single base away; this may be a read error. The chain recombines TRBV7-6 with TRBJ2-7; 10 bases map to TRBD1. Germline assignment: CDR1 SGHVS and CDR2 FNYEAQ. CDR3 length: 15 residues. The CDR3 reads CASSPNRQGAYEQHF. The CDR3 nucleotides read TGTGCCAGCAGCCCCAATCGACAGGGGGCCTACGAGCAGCACTTC.

This clonotype was detected a few times. CDR3 DNA sequence: TGTGCCAGCAGCTCGTCCGGGGTCTGGGACGAGCAGTACTTC. It translates to CASSSSGVWDEQYF. The chain links TRBV13 to TRBJ2-7; D is perhaps TRBD2 (5 bases). Germline V gene sequence: CDR1 PRHDT, CDR2 FYEKMQ (reference sequence). The CDR3 is 14 amino acids. V lost 4 bases to trimming and J lost 5 bases, with 15 bases between them.

This clonotype was counted only a few times. V gene TRBV24-1 combines with J gene TRBJ2-2; possible D gene TRBD2, 6 bases. This CDR3 has 15 residues. Germline V gene data show CDR1 as KGHDR and CDR2 as SFDVKD. V lost 0 bases to trimming and J lost 3 bases, with 7 bases between them. CDR3 protein: CATSDLRRDTGELFF. In DNA form, the CDR3 reads TGTGCCACCAGTGATTTGCGGAGGGACACCGGGGAGCTGTTTTTT.

Worth noting for this clonotype: A much more abundant neighbour one base away suggests this may be a read error. CDR3 sequence: CASRRAAGEETQSF. The CDR3 DNA reads TGTGCCAGCAGGAGAGCAGCAGGGGAGGAGACCCAGTCCTTC. This rearrangement joins TRBV6-5 to TRBJ2-5; the D call may be TRBD1 or TRBD2 (6 bases each). The CDR3 has 14 residues. The germline V gene encodes CDR1 MNHEY and CDR2 SVGAGI.